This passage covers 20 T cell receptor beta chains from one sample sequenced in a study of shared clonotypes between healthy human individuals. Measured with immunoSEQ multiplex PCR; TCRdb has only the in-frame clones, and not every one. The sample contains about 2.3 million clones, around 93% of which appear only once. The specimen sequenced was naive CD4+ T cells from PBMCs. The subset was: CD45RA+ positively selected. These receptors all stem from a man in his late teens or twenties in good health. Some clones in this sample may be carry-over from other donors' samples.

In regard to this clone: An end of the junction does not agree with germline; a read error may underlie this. DNA of the CDR3: TGTGCCAGCACCCCCACGGTGGAATGGCTAAATTCGGATTTT. Encoded protein: CASTPTVEWLNSDF. The V gene is TRBV2, the J gene TRBJ2-3; D unclear. The CDR3 sequence is 14 residues long. The germline CDR1 and CDR2 sequences are SNHLY and FYNNEI.

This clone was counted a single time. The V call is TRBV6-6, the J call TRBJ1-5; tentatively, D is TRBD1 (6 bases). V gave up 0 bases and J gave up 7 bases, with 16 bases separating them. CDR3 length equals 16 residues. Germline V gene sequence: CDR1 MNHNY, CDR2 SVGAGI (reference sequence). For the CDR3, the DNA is TGTGCCAGCAGTTACTCATTCCAGCAGGGGAACCAGCCCCAGCATTTT. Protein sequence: CASSYSFQQGNQPQHF.

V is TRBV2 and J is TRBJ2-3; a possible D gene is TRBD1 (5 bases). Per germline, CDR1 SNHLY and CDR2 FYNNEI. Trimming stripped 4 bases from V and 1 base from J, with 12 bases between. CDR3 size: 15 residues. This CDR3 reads CASSGTGPRTDTQYF. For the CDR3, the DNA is TGTGCCAGCAGTGGAACAGGACCCCGCACAGATACGCAGTATTTT.

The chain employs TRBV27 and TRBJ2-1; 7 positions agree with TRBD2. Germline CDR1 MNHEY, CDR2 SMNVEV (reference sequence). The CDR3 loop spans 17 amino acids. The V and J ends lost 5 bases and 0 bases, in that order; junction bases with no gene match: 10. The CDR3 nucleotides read TGTGCCAGCAGTCCTATATGGGGGGGGAGCTCCTACAATGAGCAGTTCTTC. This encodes CASSPIWGGSSYNEQFF.

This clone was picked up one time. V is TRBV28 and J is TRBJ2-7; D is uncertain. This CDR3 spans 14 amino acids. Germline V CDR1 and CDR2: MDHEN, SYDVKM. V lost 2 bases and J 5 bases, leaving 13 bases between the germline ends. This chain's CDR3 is CASSLGPEPNEQYF. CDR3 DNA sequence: TGTGCCAGCAGTTTAGGCCCTGAACCTAACGAGCAGTACTTC.

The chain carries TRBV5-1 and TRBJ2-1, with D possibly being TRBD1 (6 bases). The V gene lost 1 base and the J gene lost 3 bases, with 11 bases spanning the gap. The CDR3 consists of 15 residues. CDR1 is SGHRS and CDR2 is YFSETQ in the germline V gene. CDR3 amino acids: CASSLRDKSYNEQFF. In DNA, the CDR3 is TGCGCCAGCAGCTTGCGGGACAAGAGCTACAATGAGCAGTTCTTC.

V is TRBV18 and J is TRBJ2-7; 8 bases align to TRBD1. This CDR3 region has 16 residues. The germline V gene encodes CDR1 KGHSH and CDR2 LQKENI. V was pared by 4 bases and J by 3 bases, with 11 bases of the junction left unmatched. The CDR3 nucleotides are TGTGCCAGCTCACGAAGCCCCGGGACAGGCGGCTACGAGCAGTACTTC. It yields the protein CASSRSPGTGGYEQYF.

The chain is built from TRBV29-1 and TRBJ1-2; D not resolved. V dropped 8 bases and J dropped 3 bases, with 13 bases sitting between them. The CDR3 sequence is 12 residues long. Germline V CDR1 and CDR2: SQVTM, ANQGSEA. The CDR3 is CSSVALDYGYTF. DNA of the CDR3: TGCAGCTCCGTGGCGTTGGACTATGGCTACACCTTC.

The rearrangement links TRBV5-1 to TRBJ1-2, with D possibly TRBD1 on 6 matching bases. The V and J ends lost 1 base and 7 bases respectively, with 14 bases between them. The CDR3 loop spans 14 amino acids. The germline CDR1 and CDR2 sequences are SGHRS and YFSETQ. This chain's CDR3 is CASSLTGSSLGYTF. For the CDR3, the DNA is TGCGCCAGCAGCTTGACAGGGAGTTCACTTGGCTACACCTTC.

CDR3: CASRRQRSDEQYF. The CDR3 bases are TGTGCCAGTCGCAGACAGAGGTCCGACGAGCAGTACTTC. The V and J genes are TRBV19 and TRBJ2-7; a weak D match, TRBD1 (5 bases). CDR1 is LNHDA, CDR2 SQIVND, per germline (reference sequence). The CDR3 extends over 13 amino acids. Trimming took 8 bases from V and 5 from J, leaving 16 bases between them.

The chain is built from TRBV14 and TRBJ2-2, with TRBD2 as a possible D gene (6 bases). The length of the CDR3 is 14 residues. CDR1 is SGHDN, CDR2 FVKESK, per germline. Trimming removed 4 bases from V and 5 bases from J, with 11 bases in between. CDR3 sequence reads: CASSRAGLTGELFF. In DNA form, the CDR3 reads TGTGCCAGCAGCCGGGCGGGGCTGACCGGGGAGCTGTTTTTT.

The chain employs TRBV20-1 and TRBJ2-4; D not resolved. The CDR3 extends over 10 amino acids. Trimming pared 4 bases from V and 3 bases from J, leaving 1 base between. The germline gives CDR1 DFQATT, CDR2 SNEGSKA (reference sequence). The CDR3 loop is CSAIKNIQYF. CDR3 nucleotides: TGCAGTGCTATCAAAAACATTCAGTACTTC.

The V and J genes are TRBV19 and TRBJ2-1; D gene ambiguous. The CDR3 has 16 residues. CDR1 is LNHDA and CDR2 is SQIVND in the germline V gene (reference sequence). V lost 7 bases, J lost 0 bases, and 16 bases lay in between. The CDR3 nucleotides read TGTGCCAGTAAGTTCTTAGGTTCCAGCTCCTACAATGAGCAGTTCTTC. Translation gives CASKFLGSSSYNEQFF.

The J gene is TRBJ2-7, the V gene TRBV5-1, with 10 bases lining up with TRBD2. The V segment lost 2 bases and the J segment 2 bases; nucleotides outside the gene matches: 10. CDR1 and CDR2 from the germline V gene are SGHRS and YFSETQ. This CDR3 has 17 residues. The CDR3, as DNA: TGCGCCAGCAGCTTCGGACTAGCGGAGTGGGAAACCTACGAGCAGTACTTC. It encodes CASSFGLAEWETYEQYF.

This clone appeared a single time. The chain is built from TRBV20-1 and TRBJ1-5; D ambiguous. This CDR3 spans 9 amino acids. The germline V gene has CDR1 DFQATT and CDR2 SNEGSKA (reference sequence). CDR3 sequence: CRSVGPQHF. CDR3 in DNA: TGCAGGAGCGTCGGGCCCCAGCATTTT.

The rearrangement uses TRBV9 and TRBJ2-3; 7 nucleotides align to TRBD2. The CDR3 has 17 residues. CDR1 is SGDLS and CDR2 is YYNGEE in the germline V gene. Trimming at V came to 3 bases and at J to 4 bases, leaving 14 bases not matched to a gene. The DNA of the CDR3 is TGTGCCAGCAGCGAACACCCTGCGGGAGAAGGGGCAGATACGCAGTATTTT. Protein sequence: CASSEHPAGEGADTQYF.

In DNA form, the CDR3 reads TGTGCCAGCAGTTTTGAGGGTATGAACACTGAAGCTTTCTTT. Encoded protein: CASSFEGMNTEAFF. The chain uses TRBV27 and TRBJ1-1; no clear D. Trimming removed 3 bases at V and 0 bases at J, with 8 bases between. This CDR3 is 14 amino acids long. Germline CDR1 reads MNHEY; CDR2 reads SMNVEV (reference sequence).

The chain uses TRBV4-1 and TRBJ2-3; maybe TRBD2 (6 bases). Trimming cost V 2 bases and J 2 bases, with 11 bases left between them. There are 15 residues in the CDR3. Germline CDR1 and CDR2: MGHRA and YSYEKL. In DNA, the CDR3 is TGCGCCAGCAGCCAATTTAGGGAGGTCACAGATACGCAGTATTTT. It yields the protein CASSQFREVTDTQYF.

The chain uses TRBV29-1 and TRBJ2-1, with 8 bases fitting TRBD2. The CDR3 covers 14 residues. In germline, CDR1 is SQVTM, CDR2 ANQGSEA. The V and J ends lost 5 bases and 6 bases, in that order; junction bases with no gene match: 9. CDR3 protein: CSVKRAGVGNEQFF. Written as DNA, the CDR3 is TGCAGCGTTAAGAGAGCGGGAGTTGGCAATGAGCAGTTCTTC.

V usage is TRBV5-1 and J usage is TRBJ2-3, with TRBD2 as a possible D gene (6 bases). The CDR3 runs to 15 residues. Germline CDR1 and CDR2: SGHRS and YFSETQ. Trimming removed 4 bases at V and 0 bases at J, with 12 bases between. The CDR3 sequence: CASSPPGSSTDTQYF. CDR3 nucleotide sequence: TGCGCCAGCAGCCCCCCCGGGAGTAGCACAGATACGCAGTATTTT.